This T cell receptor (beta chain) is from a study of cytomegalovirus exposure and HLA in healthy donors. Turning to the study itself: Researchers previously reported finding fewer than 140 million unique TCR beta sequences from some 180 million T cells.

A multiplex PCR was run with 60 Vbeta primers and 13 Jbeta primers. Using immunoSEQ multiplex PCR, the repertoire was profiled, and TCRdb retains in-frame clones only, with some absent. Among fewer than 150,000 clones listed, approximately 80% were seen once. As for this clone: No antigen is known for it.

The study's findings and limits: According to an earlier analysis, most TCR beta V segments yielded productive rearrangements about 90% or about 30% of the time. A later analysis reportedly found fewer N-insertions in an Asian-associated ancestry cluster than the roughly 670-donor mean.

The germline V gene encodes CDR1 MNHEY and CDR2 SVGAGI. CDR3 size: 14 residues. Trimming took 2 bases from V and 2 from J, leaving 7 bases between them. This receptor was obtained from a man in his forties in good health and CMV-seropositive. The specimen was PBMCs. V usage is TRBV6-5 and J usage is TRBJ2-1, with TRBD1 as a possible D gene (6 bases). The CDR3 sequence: CASSYRDTYNEQFF. CDR3 DNA sequence: TGTGCCAGCAGTTACCGGGACACCTACAATGAGCAGTTCTTC.